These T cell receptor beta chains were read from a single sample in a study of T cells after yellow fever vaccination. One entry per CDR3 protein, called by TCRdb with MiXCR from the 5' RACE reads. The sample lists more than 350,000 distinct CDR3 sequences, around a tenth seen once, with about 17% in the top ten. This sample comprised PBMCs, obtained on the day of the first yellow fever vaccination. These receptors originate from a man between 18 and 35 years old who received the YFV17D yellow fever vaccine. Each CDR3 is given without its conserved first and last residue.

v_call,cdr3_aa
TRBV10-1,ASSGGGNGEQF
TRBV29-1,SVWGWENTEAF
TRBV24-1,ATSDLGQGRSDEQF
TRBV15,ATSRTGTVNQPQH
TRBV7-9,ASSLSRTGGAETQY
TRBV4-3,ASSLEIYQVRNSPLH
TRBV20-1,SAPLGQSTGELF
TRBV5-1,ASSLAPGGGSTDTQY
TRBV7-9,ASSLSNTEAF
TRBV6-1,ASSVTLNTGELF
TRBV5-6,ASSQDRFEQY
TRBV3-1,ASSQVAGGNEQF
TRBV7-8,ASSQFRRGTDTQY